The present T cell receptor (beta chain) was sequenced within a study of blood T cell repertoires in COVID-19. The CDR3 consists of 16 residues. V shed 6 bases, J shed 3 bases, and the junction held 13 bases outside the gene matches. Germline values: CDR1 SGHDN, CDR2 FVKESK. Profiled with immunoSEQ multiplex PCR; TCRdb holds only in-frame clones, not every one. The data hold just under 350,000 clones, with about 90% observed a single time. The TCR was taken from a woman aged 50 to 60 with COVID-19, enrolled during active disease. Sequenced input: peripheral blood. This chain uses TRBV14 with TRBJ2-5, with 7 bases matching TRBD1. The CDR3 sequence is CASSLGQGQLEETQYF. The CDR3 DNA reads TGTGCCAGCAGTCTCGGCCAGGGACAGCTGGAAGAGACCCAGTACTTC.